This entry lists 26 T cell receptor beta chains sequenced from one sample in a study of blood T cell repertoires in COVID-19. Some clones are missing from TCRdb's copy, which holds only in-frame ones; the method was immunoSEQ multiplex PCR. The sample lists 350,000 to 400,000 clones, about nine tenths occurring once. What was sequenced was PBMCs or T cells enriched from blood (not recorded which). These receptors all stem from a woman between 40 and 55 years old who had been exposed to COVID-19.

The CDR3 loop is CASSPGGLGVSSVYTF. The CDR3 coding sequence is TGTGCCAGCAGCCCGGGGGGGCTCGGGGTTTCCAGCGTCTACACCTTC. The rearrangement uses TRBV7-2 and TRBJ1-2, with a weak D call TRBD1 (6 bases). The CDR3 runs to 16 residues. The V end was cut by 5 bases, the J end by 10 bases, with 26 bases between. Germline V gene sequence: CDR1 SGHTA, CDR2 FQGNSA.

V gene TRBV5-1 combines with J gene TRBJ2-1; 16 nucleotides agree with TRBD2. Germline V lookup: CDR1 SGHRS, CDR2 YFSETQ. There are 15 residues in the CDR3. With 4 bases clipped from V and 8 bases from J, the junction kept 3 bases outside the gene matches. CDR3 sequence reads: CASSAGLAGGHEQFF. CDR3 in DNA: TGCGCCAGCAGCGCGGGACTAGCGGGAGGGCATGAGCAGTTCTTC.

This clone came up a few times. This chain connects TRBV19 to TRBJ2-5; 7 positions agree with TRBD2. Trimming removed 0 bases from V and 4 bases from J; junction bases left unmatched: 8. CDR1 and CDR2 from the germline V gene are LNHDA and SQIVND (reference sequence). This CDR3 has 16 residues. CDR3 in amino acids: CASSIDAGWGGETQYF. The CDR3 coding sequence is TGTGCCAGTAGTATAGATGCAGGTTGGGGGGGAGAGACCCAGTACTTC.

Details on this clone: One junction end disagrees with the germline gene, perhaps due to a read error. The CDR3 here is CASREEKGASQPQHF. CDR3 DNA: TGTGCCAGCAGAGAAGAAAAGGGGGCAAGTCAGCCCCAGCATTTT. V usage is TRBV6-1 and J usage is TRBJ1-5; 7 bases fit TRBD1. Germline V gene data show CDR1 as MNHNS and CDR2 as SASEGT. The CDR3 sequence is 15 residues long.

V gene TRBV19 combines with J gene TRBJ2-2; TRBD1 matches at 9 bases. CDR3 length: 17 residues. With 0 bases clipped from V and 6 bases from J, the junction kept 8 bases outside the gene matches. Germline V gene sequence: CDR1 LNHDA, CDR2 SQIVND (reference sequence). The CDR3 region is CASSIDPLRQGAGELFF. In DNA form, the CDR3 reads TGTGCCAGTAGTATAGATCCCTTACGACAGGGGGCCGGGGAGCTGTTTTTT.

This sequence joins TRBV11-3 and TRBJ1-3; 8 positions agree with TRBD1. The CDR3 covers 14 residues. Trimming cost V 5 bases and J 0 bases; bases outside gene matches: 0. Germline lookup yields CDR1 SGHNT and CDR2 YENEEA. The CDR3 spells CASSQGASGNTIYF. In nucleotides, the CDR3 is TGTGCCAGCAGCCAGGGGGCCTCTGGAAACACCATATATTTT.

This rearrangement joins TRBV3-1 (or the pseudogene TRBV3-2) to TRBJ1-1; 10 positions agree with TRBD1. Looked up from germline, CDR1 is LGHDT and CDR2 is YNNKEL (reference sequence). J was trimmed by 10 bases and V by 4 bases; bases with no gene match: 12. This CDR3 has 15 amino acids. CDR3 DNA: TGTGCCAGCAGCCGCGGGACAGGGGACACCGGTGGAGCTTTCTTT. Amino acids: CASSRGTGDTGGAFF.

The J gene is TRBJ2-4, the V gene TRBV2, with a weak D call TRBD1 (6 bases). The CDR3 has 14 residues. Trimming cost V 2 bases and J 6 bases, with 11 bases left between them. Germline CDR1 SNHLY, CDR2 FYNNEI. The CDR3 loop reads CASSELGRGNIQYF. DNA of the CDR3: TGTGCCAGCAGTGAATTAGGCAGGGGAAACATTCAGTACTTC.

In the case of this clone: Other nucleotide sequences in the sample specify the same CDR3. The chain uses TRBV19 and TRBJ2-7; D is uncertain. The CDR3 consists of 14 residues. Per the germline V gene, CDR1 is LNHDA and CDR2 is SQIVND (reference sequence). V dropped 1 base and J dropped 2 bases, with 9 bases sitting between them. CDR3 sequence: CASSIGRGTYEQYF. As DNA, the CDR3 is TGTGCCAGTAGTATAGGTCGCGGTACCTACGAGCAGTACTTC.

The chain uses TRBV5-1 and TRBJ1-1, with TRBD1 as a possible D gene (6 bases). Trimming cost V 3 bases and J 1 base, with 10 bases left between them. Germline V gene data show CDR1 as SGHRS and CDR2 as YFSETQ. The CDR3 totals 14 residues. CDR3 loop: CASSSTTGNTEAFF. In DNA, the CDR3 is TGCGCCAGCAGCTCGACGACAGGGAACACTGAAGCTTTCTTT. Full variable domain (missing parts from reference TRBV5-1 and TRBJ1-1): KAGVTQTPRYLIKTRGQQVTLSCSPISGHRSVSWYQQTPGQGLQFLFEYFSETQRNKGNFPGRFSGRQFSNSRSEMNVSTLELGDSALYLCASSSTTGNTEAFFGQGTRLTVV.

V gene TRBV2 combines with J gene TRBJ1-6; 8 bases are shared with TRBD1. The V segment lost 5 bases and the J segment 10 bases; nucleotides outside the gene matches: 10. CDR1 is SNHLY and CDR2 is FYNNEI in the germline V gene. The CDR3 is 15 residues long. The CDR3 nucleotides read TGTGCCAGCAGTCCAAGACAGGGGAGGAAATCACCCCTCCACTTT. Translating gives CASSPRQGRKSPLHF.

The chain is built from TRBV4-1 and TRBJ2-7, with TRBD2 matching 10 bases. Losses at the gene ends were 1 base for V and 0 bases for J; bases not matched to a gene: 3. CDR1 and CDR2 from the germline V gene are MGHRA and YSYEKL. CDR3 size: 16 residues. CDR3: CASSQGLAGGSYEQYF. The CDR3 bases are TGCGCCAGCAGCCAAGGCTTAGCGGGGGGCTCCTACGAGCAGTACTTC.

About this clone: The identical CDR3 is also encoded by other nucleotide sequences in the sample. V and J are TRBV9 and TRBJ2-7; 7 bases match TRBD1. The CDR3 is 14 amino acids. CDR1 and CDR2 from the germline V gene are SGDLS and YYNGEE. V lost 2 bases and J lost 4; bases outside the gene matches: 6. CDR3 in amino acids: CASSVGTDPYEQYF. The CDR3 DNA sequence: TGTGCCAGCAGCGTTGGGACAGACCCGTACGAGCAGTACTTC.

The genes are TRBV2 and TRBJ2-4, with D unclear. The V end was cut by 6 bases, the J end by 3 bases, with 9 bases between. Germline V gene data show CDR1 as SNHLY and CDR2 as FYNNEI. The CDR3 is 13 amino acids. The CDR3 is CASRGLDKNIQYF. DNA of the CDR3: TGTGCCAGCAGGGGCCTTGACAAAAACATTCAGTACTTC.

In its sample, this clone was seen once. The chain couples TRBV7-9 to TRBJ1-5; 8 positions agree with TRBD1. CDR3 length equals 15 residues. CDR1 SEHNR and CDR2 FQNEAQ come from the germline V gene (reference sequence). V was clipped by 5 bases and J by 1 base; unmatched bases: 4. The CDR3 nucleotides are TGTGCCAGCAGCCCCACAGGGGGGAGCAATCAGCCCCAGCATTTT. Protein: CASSPTGGSNQPQHF.

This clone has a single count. The CDR3 coding sequence is TGTGCCAGCTCGACGGGTAGTGGTCAGCCCCAGCATTTT. This translates into CASSTGSGQPQHF. V gene TRBV18 combines with J gene TRBJ1-5; D is uncertain. V was trimmed by 6 bases and J by 6 bases, leaving 12 bases between them. CDR1 KGHSH and CDR2 LQKENI come from the germline V gene. CDR3 length: 13 residues.

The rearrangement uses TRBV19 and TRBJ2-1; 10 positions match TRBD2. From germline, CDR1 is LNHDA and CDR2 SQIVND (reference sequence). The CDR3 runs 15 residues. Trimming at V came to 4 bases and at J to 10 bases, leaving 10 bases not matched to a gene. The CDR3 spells CASSNLAGVTGEQFF. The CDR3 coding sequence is TGTGCCAGTAGTAACCTAGCGGGGGTTACGGGGGAGCAGTTCTTC.

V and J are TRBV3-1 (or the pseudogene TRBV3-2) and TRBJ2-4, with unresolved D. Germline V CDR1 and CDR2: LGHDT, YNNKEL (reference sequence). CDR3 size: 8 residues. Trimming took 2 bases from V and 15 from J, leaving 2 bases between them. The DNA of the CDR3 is TGTGCCAGCAGCCAACGGTACTTC. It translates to CASSQRYF.

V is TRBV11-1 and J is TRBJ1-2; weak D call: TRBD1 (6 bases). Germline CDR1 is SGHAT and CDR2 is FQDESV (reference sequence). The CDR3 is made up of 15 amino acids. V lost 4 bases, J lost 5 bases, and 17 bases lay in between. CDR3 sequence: CASSSHQQGDYGYTF. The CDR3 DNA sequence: TGTGCCAGCAGCTCTCATCAACAGGGCGATTATGGCTACACCTTC.

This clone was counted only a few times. The CDR3 nucleotides read TGTGCCAGCAGTTTCCGCTCCTACGAGCAGTACTTC. Translation gives CASSFRSYEQYF. The chain links TRBV6-2 or TRBV6-3 to TRBJ2-7; D ambiguous. The germline CDR1 and CDR2 sequences are MNHEY and SVGEGT. The V gene lost 4 bases and the J gene lost 0 bases, with 4 bases spanning the gap. The CDR3 has 12 residues.

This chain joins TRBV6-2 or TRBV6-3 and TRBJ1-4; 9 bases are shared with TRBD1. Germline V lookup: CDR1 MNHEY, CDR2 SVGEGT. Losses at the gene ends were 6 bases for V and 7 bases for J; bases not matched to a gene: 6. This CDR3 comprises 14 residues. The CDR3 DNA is TGTGCCAGCAGCCCCCGGACAGGGGTTGAAAAACTGTTTTTT. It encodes CASSPRTGVEKLFF.

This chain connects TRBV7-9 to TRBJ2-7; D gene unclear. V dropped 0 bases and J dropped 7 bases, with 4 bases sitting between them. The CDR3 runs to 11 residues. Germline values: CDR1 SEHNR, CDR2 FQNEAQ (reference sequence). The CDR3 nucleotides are TGTGCCAGCAGCTTAGCGCGGGAGCAGTACTTC. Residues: CASSLAREQYF.

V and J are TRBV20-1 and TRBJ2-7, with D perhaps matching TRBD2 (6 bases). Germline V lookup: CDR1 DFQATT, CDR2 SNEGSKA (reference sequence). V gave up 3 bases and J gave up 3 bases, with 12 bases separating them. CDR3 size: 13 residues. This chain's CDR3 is CSASLPSVYEQYF. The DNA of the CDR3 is TGCAGTGCTAGTCTTCCTAGCGTCTACGAGCAGTACTTC.

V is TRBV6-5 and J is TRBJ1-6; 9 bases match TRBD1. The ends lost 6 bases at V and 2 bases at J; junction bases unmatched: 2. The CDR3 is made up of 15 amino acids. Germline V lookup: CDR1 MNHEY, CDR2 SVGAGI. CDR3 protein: CASRGQGAYNSPLHF. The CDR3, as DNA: TGTGCCAGCAGGGGACAGGGCGCCTATAATTCACCCCTCCACTTT.

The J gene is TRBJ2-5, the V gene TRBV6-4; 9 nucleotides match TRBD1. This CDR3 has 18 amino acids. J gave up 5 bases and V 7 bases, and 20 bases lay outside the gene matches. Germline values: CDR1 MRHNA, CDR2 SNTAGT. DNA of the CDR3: TGTGCCAGCATTCAAGATCAAGACCACAGGGGGCCAGGGGAGACCCAGTACTTC. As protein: CASIQDQDHRGPGETQYF.

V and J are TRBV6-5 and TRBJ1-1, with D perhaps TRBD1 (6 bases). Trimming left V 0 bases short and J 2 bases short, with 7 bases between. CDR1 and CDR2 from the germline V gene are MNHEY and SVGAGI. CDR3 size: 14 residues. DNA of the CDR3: TGTGCCAGCAGTTACTCGGGACATAACACTGAAGCTTTCTTT. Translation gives CASSYSGHNTEAFF.